This T cell receptor beta chain comes out of a study of blood T cells in healthy people across ages. Alongside a J-beta primer mix, a sample-barcoded 5' primer served in a second PCR lasting 7 to 11 cycles. TCRdb re-derived calls from the 5' RACE reads in MiXCR, one entry per CDR3 protein. The sample shows about 690,000 distinct CDR3 sequences, less than 45% of them seen only once. This CDR3 is 15 amino acids long. Trimming took off 5 bases at V and 1 base at J, with 15 bases between the two ends. Germline V gene data show CDR1 as SGHAT and CDR2 as FQDESV (reference sequence). Donors were healthy Caucasian individuals from Russia aged roughly 6 to 95. Each sample gave at least 6.5 million isolated PBMCs. Notes on this clonotype: The antigen is undetermined.

Study outcomes and limitations: Investigators viewed diversity estimates from one million T cells as underestimates, the study reported. Nothing was known about donor CMV status, and this possibly confounded expanded clonotype changes.

The clonotype originates from an elderly man in good health. The specimen sequenced was blood. The rearrangement uses TRBV11-1 and TRBJ2-7; D assignment may be TRBD1 or TRBD2 (5 bases each). CDR3 nucleotide sequence: TGTGCCAGCAGCCCTCGGGGCAGGGTGTCCTACGAGCAGTACTTC. As protein: CASSPRGRVSYEQYF.